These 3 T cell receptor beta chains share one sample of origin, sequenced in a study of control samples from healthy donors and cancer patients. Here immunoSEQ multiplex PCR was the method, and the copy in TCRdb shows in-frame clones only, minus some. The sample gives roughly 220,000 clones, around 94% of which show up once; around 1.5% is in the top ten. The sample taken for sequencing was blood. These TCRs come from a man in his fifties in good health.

The CDR3 nucleotides are TGTGCCAGCAGTGAAGCGGGGGCGATTAATGAAAAACTGTTTTTT. This translates into CASSEAGAINEKLFF. The V gene is TRBV2, the J gene TRBJ1-4; TRBD1 is a possible D gene (6 bases). This CDR3 is built from 15 residues. The germline V and J ends were trimmed by 0 bases and 4 bases, with 9 bases remaining between them. Germline CDR1 reads SNHLY; CDR2 reads FYNNEI.

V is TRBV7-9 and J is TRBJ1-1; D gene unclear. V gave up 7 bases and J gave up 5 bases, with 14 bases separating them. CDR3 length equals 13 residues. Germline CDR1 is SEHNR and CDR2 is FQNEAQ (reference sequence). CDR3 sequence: CASTLVGVTEAFF. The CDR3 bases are TGTGCCAGCACCTTGGTGGGCGTGACTGAAGCTTTCTTT.

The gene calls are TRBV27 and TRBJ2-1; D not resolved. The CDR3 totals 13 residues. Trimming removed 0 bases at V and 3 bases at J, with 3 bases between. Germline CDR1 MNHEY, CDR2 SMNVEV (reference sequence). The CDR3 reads CASSLSVYNEQFF. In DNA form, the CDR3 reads TGTGCCAGCAGTTTATCGGTCTACAATGAGCAGTTCTTC.